One and the same sample provided the 14 T cell receptor beta chains below, sequenced in a study of chronic HIV infection and antiretroviral therapy. TCRdb itself ran the 5' RACE reads through MiXCR, one entry per CDR3 protein. In the table there are approximately 30,000 distinct CDR3 sequences, under 9.5% of which are singletons. The source material was peripheral blood. The receptors originated from an adult who had HIV and had not received antiretroviral therapy, or was an uninfected healthy control (not recorded which).

The table lists this clonotype with a few counts. The chain is built from TRBV29-1 and TRBJ1-1; perhaps TRBD1 as D (6 bases). Trimming removed 6 bases from V and 7 bases from J, with 15 bases in between. This CDR3 has 12 amino acids. Looked up from germline, CDR1 is SQVTM and CDR2 is ANQGSEA. The DNA for the CDR3 is TGCAGCGTCTCCGGGACACAAGTTGAAGCTTTCTTT. This codes for CSVSGTQVEAFF.

This clonotype appeared many times. The chain recombines TRBV29-1 with TRBJ2-1; the D is unclear. The V end was cut by 5 bases, the J end by 6 bases, with 14 bases between. The germline V gene has CDR1 SQVTM and CDR2 ANQGSEA. The length of the CDR3 is 13 residues. CDR3 loop: CSVWVVGGNEQFF. CDR3 DNA sequence: TGCAGCGTTTGGGTGGTCGGCGGCAATGAGCAGTTCTTC.

This clonotype was seen only a few times. The chain links TRBV7-2 to TRBJ2-2; 7 nucleotides align to TRBD2. The CDR3 loop spans 16 amino acids. The V gene's germline CDR1 is SGHTA and CDR2 FQGNSA. With 1 base clipped from V and 7 bases from J, the junction kept 9 bases outside the gene matches. The CDR3 nucleotides are TGTGCCAGCAGCTTAGGCGGGAGTCTTGGTGGCGGGGAGCTGTTTTTT. Translated, it gives CASSLGGSLGGGELFF.

A few counts support this clonotype. The CDR3 loop is CASSLGGTSGTGELFF. The DNA of the CDR3 is TGTGCCAGCAGCTTAGGAGGGACTAGCGGGACCGGGGAGCTGTTTTTT. V is TRBV7-2 and J is TRBJ2-2; 12 nucleotides match TRBD2. The V gene end was trimmed by 1 base and the J gene end by 5 bases; junction bases not matched to a gene: 2. The CDR3 totals 16 residues. CDR1 and CDR2 from the germline V gene are SGHTA and FQGNSA.

This clonotype was detected many times. The chain links TRBV10-3 to TRBJ1-4; D is unresolved. The CDR3 has 12 residues. V lost 3 bases and J lost 6, with 5 bases in between. Germline loops: CDR1 ENHRY, CDR2 SYGVKD. The CDR3, as DNA: TGTGCCATCAGTGACACAGATGAAAAACTGTTTTTT. Its protein is CAISDTDEKLFF.

The sample holds a few counts of this clonotype. This chain connects TRBV20-1 to TRBJ2-7; a possible D gene is TRBD2 (6 bases). The CDR3 totals 15 residues. Looked up from germline, CDR1 is DFQATT and CDR2 is SNEGSKA (reference sequence). V dropped 3 bases and J dropped 4 bases, with 19 bases sitting between them. The chain's CDR3 is CSAREVSGRGYEQYF. The DNA for the CDR3 is TGCAGTGCTAGGGAAGTTAGCGGTAGGGGATACGAGCAGTACTTC.

In this sample, this clonotype turned up many times. The rearrangement joins TRBV7-9 to TRBJ1-3; D is possibly TRBD1 (5 bases). The CDR3 length is 15 residues. V was trimmed by 6 bases and J by 0 bases, leaving 12 bases between them. Germline CDR1 SEHNR, CDR2 FQNEAQ (reference sequence). This CDR3 is CASSPTTVSGNTIYF. For the CDR3, the DNA is TGTGCCAGCAGTCCTACGACAGTCTCTGGAAACACCATATATTTT.

This clonotype came up a few times. The rearrangement uses TRBV29-1 and TRBJ1-1; weak D call: TRBD1 (5 bases). CDR1 and CDR2 from the germline V gene are SQVTM and ANQGSEA. The V end lost 3 bases, the J end lost 4 bases, and 6 bases lay between the germline ends. The CDR3 is made up of 11 amino acids. As DNA, the CDR3 is TGCAGCGTTGAGGGGGGCACTGAAGCTTTCTTT. It yields the protein CSVEGGTEAFF. The variable domain in full, completed from reference TRBV29-1 and TRBJ1-1, reads SAVISQKPSRDICQRGTSLTIQCQVDSQVTMMFWYRQQPGQSLTLIATANQGSEATYESGFVIDKFPISRPNLTFSTLTVSNMSPEDSSIYLCSVEGGTEAFFGQGTRLTVV.

This clonotype was counted at least ten times. The chain recombines TRBV11-3 with TRBJ2-1, with 8 bases matching TRBD1. Germline values: CDR1 SGHNT, CDR2 YENEEA. Trimming took 5 bases from V and 4 from J; bases not matched to a gene: 13. CDR3 length: 17 residues. The CDR3 bases are TGTGCCAGCAGCCTCCGGGAACGGGACAGGACTTACAATGAGCAGTTCTTC. Translation gives CASSLRERDRTYNEQFF.

In this sample, this clonotype turned up a few times. The chain employs TRBV29-1 and TRBJ2-4, with 10 nucleotides matching TRBD1. CDR3 length: 14 amino acids. Germline lookup yields CDR1 SQVTM and CDR2 ANQGSEA. J gave up 3 bases and V 6 bases, and 5 bases lay outside the gene matches. The CDR3 loop reads CSVGGTGDKNIQYF. The CDR3 DNA reads as TGCAGCGTCGGAGGGACAGGGGACAAAAACATTCAGTACTTC.

At least ten counts were recorded for this clonotype. As DNA, the CDR3 is TGCAGTGCTAGGGATAACACTGAAGCTTTCTTT. Translation gives CSARDNTEAFF. This chain links TRBV20-1 with TRBJ1-1, with D uncertain. Trimming pared 3 bases from V and 2 bases from J, leaving 4 bases between. Germline V gene sequence: CDR1 DFQATT, CDR2 SNEGSKA (reference sequence). This CDR3 has 11 residues.

This clonotype showed up many times. The CDR3 DNA reads as TGCGCCAGCAGCCAACGACAGGGGGCCGCTGAAGCTTTCTTT. This sequence encodes CASSQRQGAAEAFF. The chain combines TRBV4-3 with TRBJ1-1; 10 bases line up with TRBD1. CDR1 and CDR2 (germline): LGHNA, YSLEER. After removal of 2 bases from V and 6 bases from J, the junction contained 3 bases not matched to a gene. The CDR3 is made up of 14 amino acids.

V gene TRBV11-2 combines with J gene TRBJ2-7; TRBD1 agrees at 8 bases. CDR1 and CDR2 from the germline V gene are SGHAT and FQNNGV. The CDR3 is 17 residues long. V shed 4 bases, J shed 4 bases, and the junction held 15 bases outside the gene matches. CDR3 residues: CASSSEGQGLLEYEQYF. CDR3 sequence (DNA): TGTGCCAGCAGCTCCGAAGGACAGGGTCTCCTCGAGTACGAGCAGTACTTC. Supplemented by reference TRBV11-2 and TRBJ2-7, the full variable domain reads EAGVAQSPRYKIIEKRQSVAFWCNPISGHATLYWYQQILGQGPKLLIQFQNNGVVDDSQLPKDRFSAERLKGVDSTLKIQPAKLEDSAVYLCASSSEGQGLLEYEQYFGPGTRLTVT.

The chain is built from TRBV4-3 and TRBJ1-3, with D unclear. CDR3 length equals 14 residues. Germline V gene lookup returns CDR1 LGHNA and CDR2 YSLEER. Trimming pared 2 bases from V and 0 bases from J, leaving 5 bases between. CDR3 in amino acids: CASSQTLSGNTIYF. DNA for the CDR3: TGCGCCAGCAGCCAAACTCTCTCTGGAAACACCATATATTTT.